This T cell receptor beta chain was recovered during a study of tumor-infiltrating lymphocytes in oesophageal squamous cell carcinoma (dated by TCRdb to about 2016). Receptors were amplified or captured by PCR. These reads were obtained on an Illumina HiSeq 2000. The raw public data were reprocessed by TCRdb itself: fastp quality trimming at Q25, MiXCR clonotype calling, in-frame beta chains only. Each CDR3 protein gets just one entry, which takes the most common genes and DNA from the rows behind it. The sample table records roughly 20,000 distinct CDR3 sequences; around two fifths of these occur just once. The ten largest clones take up 30% to 45% of the sample. This clonotype was seen repeatedly, ten times or more. Its specific antigen is unknown. Per-nucleotide qualities are absent, and no much larger clonotype sits a single base away. The CDR3 numbers 15 residues from cysteine through phenylalanine. The sequence is cut down to CDR3 DNA, 45 bases in frame from base 1. Trimming costs V 1 base and J 0 bases, and their ends lie 10 bases apart. The germline V gene (reference sequence) provides CDR1 SGHNT and CDR2 YYREEE.

This clonotype originated in a male donor with esophageal squamous cell carcinoma. The material sequenced was esophageal tumor tissue. The V gene is TRBV5-4 and the J gene is TRBJ1-2, with a tentative D gene TRBD1 over 5 matching bases. The DNA is as follows: TGTGCCAGCAGCTTGTTGACAGAGTCTAACTATGGCTACACCTTC. It translates as CASSLLTESNYGYTF. Here the CDR3 is joined to the reference TRBV5-4 and TRBJ1-2 genes, and the full variable domain is: ETGVTQSPTHLIKTRGQQVTLRCSSQSGHNTVSWYQQALGQGPQFIFQYYREEENGRGNFPPRFSGLQFPNYSSELNVNALELDDSALYLCASSLLTESNYGYTFGSGTRLTVV.